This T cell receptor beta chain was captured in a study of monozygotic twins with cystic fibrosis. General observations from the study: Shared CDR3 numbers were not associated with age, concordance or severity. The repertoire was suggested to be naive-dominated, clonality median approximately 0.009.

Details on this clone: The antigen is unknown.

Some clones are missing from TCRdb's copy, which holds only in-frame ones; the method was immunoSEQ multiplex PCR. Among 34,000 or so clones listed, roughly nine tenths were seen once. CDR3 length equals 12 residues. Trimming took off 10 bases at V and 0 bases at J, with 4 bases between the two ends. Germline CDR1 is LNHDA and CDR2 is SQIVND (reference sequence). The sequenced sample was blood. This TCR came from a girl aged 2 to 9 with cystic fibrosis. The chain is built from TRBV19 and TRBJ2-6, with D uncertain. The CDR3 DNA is TGTGCCACTCACTCTGGGGCCAACGTCCTGACTTTC. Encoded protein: CATHSGANVLTF.